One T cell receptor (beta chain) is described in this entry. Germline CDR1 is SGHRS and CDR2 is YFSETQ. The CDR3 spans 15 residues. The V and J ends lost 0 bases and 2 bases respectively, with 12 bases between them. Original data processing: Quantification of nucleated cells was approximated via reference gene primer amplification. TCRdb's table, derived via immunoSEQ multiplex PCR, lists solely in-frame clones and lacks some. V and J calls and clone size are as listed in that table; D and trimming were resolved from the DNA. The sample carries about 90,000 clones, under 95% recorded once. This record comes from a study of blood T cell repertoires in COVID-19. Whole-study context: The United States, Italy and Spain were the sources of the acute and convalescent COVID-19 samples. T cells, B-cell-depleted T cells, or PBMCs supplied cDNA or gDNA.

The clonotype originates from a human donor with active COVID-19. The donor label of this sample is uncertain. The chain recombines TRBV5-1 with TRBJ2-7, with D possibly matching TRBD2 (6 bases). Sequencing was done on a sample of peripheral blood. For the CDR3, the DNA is TGCGCCAGCAGCTTGGGGGGGACTTTGACCTACGAGCAGTACTTC. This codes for CASSLGGTLTYEQYF.